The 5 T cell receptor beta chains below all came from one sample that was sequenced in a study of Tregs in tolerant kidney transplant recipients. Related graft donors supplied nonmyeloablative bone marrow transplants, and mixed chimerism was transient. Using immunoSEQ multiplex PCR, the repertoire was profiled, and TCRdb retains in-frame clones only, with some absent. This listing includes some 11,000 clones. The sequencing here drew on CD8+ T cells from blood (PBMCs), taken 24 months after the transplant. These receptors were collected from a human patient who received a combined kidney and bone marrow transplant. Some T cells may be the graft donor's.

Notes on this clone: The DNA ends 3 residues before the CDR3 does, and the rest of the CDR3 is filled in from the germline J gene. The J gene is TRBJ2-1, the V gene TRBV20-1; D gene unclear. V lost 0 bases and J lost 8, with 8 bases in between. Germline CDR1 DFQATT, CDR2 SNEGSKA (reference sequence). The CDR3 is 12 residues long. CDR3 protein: CSARDPSHEQFF. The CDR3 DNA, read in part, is TGCAGTGCTAGAGATCCCTCCCATGAG.

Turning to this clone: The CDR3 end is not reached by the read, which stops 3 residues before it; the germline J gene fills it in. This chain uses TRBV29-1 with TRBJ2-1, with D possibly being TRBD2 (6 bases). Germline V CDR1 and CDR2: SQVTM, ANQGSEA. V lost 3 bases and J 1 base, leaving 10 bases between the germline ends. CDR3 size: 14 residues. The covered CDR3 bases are TGCAGCGTTGAGGAGGGGAGTTCCTACAATGAG. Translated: CSVEEGSSYNE. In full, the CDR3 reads CSVEEGSSYNEQFF.

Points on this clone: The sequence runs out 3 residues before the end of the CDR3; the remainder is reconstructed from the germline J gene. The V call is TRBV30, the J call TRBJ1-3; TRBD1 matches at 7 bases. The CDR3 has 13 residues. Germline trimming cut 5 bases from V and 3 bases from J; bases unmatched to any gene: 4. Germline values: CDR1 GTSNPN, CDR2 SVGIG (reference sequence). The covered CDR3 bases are TGTGCCTGGGGAGGGGGCGTTGGAAACACC. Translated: CAWGGGVGNT. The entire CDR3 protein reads CAWGGGVGNTIYF.

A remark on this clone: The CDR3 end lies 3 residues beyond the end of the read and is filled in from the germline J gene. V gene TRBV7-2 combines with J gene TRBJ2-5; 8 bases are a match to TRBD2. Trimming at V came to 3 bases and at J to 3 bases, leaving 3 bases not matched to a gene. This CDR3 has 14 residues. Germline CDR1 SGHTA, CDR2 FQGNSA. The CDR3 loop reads CASSLVLAEETQYF. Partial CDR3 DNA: TGTGCCAGCAGCTTGGTACTAGCGGAAGAGACC.

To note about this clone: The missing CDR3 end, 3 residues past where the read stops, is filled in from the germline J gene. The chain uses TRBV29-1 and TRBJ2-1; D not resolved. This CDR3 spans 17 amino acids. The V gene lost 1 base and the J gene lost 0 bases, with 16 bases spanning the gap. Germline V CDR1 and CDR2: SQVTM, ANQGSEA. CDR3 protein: CSVEGRTPRSSYNEQFF. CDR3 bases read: TGCAGCGTTGAAGGACGTACACCCAGGAGCTCCTACAATGAG.